The sequence of this T cell receptor beta chain was determined in a study of intratumoral heterogeneity in liver cancer. Concerning the study at large: In the full roughly 15-patient cohort, the median age was around 60 years and the majority of patients were male. RNA-seq, DNA sequencing, TCR-seq and SNP array data from multiple regions of hepatocellular carcinoma specimens were combined in the study to investigate intratumor heterogeneity. The overall cohort comprised some 70 multiregional samples from some 14 HCC patients, with 51 tumoral and approximately 20 adjacent nontumoral regions. Broader findings and caveats from the paper: A relatively low patient number and under-sampled tumor-infiltrating lymphocyte representation were acknowledged by the authors as limitations.

CDR1 and CDR2, per the germline V gene, are SGHRS and YFSETQ. The CDR3 sequence holds 14 residues, the cysteine and phenylalanine included. This entry keeps only the CDR3 DNA: 42 bases, framed from base 1. Here V drops 3 bases and J drops 8 bases, and the junction holds 7 bases not matched to any gene. TCR beta chain CDR3 regions were sequenced from genomic DNA using the immunoSEQ assay. Rearranged VDJ segments were amplified with primers annealing to V and J segments. The authors' analysis ran thus. Clonality and richness metrics were computed with the ImmunoSeq Analyzer software. Differentially abundant clones between regions were identified using Fisher's exact test plus a beta-binomial method for added stringency. Sourced from immuneACCESS, this table was stored by TCRdb with only in-frame sequences that have V and J called. A share of the clones is absent; for the studies checked, an unresolved V gene accounts for under half, and the remainder has no known explanation. V, J and clone size reflect that table, while D and trimming were determined from the DNA. Counted in this sample were about 5,900 clones; 68% of them appeared once. The leading ten clones occupy roughly 20% of the sample.

On this clone: Its antigen specificity is not known. Qualities for individual bases were not recorded, and no much larger clone is one base off.

All patients had early-stage hepatocellular carcinoma and received no therapy before surgical resection. The sampled areas showed no macroscopic signs of necrosis or hemorrhage. Multiple regions from a couple of patients were subjected to TCR sequencing (ImmunoSeq). Each frozen resection tissue sample was taken at least 1 cm away from every other sample. Samples with the label N were taken from nontumoral liver tissue next to the tumor. Genomic DNA was isolated from bulk tissue with the DNeasy blood and tissue kit. Here the chain combines TRBV5-1 and TRBJ2-1; a stretch of 8 junction bases matches TRBD1. Sequenced here: tumor-adjacent normal tissue, sampled before any cancer treatment. This receptor was taken from a man aged 70-80 years with hepatocellular carcinoma. The nucleotide sequence reads TGCGCCAGCAGCTCGTCAGGGGGCATGGATGAGCAGTTCTTC. The encoded protein is CASSSSGGMDEQFF.